These 32 T cell receptor beta chains were all obtained from the same sample, sequenced in a study of T cell responses to AZD1222 COVID-19 vaccine. Measured with immunoSEQ multiplex PCR; TCRdb has only the in-frame clones, and not every one. The sample records over 65,000 clones, approximately 82% being singletons. The source was peripheral blood, collected on day 0 of AZD1222 vaccination. These receptors originate from an adult in good health.

The gene calls are TRBV28 and TRBJ2-7; 8 nucleotides agree with TRBD2. CDR1 is MDHEN and CDR2 is SYDVKM in the germline V gene. V shed 4 bases and J 3 bases; nucleotides not matched to a gene: 11. The CDR3 totals 16 residues. CDR3 region: CASSSPSSGSVYEQYF. Here the CDR3 DNA reads TGTGCCAGCAGTTCCCCGAGCAGCGGGAGTGTCTACGAGCAGTACTTC.

This clone has a single count. The rearrangement links TRBV6-1 to TRBJ2-5, with 9 bases identical to TRBD2. V lost 3 bases and J lost 0; bases outside the gene matches: 5. Per germline, CDR1 MNHNS and CDR2 SASEGT. CDR3 length: 16 amino acids. The CDR3 region is CASSESTSGYQETQYF. In DNA form, the CDR3 reads TGTGCCAGCAGTGAGTCGACTAGCGGCTACCAAGAGACCCAGTACTTC.

J is TRBJ1-2 and V is TRBV5-1; D is undetermined. Germline loops: CDR1 SGHRS, CDR2 YFSETQ. This CDR3 has 14 residues. Trimming took 0 bases from V and 1 from J, leaving 7 bases between them. The CDR3 loop is CASSLDGVNYGYTF. The CDR3, as DNA: TGCGCCAGCAGCTTGGACGGCGTTAACTATGGCTACACCTTC. The full variable domain, its missing parts supplied by reference TRBV5-1 and TRBJ1-2, is KAGVTQTPRYLIKTRGQQVTLSCSPISGHRSVSWYQQTPGQGLQFLFEYFSETQRNKGNFPGRFSGRQFSNSRSEMNVSTLELGDSALYLCASSLDGVNYGYTFGSGTRLTVV.

The genes are TRBV3-1 (or the pseudogene TRBV3-2) and TRBJ2-3; D gene unclear. The germline V gene has CDR1 LGHDT and CDR2 YNNKEL (reference sequence). The ends were cut back, 2 bases at V and 5 bases at J, with 14 bases in the middle. CDR3 length: 15 residues. The CDR3 DNA reads as TGTGCCAGCAGCCAAACCCCCCGCTCCCTAGATACGCAGTATTTT. It translates to CASSQTPRSLDTQYF.

The genes are TRBV9 and TRBJ2-3; 15 bases are a match to TRBD2. The CDR3 runs 18 residues. The V gene end was trimmed by 4 bases and the J gene end by 1 base; junction bases not matched to a gene: 7. Germline V gene lookup returns CDR1 SGDLS and CDR2 YYNGEE. The CDR3 DNA reads as TGTGCCAGCAGCACCCCGGGACTAGCGGGAGGACGCACAGATACGCAGTATTTT. Its protein product is CASSTPGLAGGRTDTQYF.

V usage is TRBV13 and J usage is TRBJ2-7; tentatively, D is TRBD2 (6 bases). CDR3 size: 16 residues. Trimming took off 4 bases at V and 4 bases at J, with 20 bases between the two ends. CDR1 is PRHDT and CDR2 is FYEKMQ in the germline V gene (reference sequence). The CDR3 reads CASSSRWARRGYEQYF. The CDR3 coding sequence is TGTGCCAGCAGCTCCCGATGGGCTAGGAGGGGTTACGAGCAGTACTTC.

The V and J genes are TRBV9 and TRBJ2-2, with TRBD2 as a possible D gene (5 bases). CDR3 size: 16 residues. V was clipped by 0 bases and J by 0 bases, with 9 bases between them. Germline V gene data show CDR1 as SGDLS and CDR2 as YYNGEE. CDR3 region: CASSVASRSNTGELFF. The CDR3 bases are TGTGCCAGCAGCGTAGCTAGCAGATCGAACACCGGGGAGCTGTTTTTT.

The rearrangement uses TRBV30 and TRBJ1-6; D remains unclear. This CDR3 is 14 amino acids long. Trimming stripped 3 bases from V and 7 bases from J, with 13 bases between. Per germline, CDR1 GTSNPN and CDR2 SVGIG (reference sequence). CDR3 loop: CAWRTTSSNSPLHF. In nucleotides, the CDR3 is TGTGCCTGGAGAACGACCTCATCGAATTCACCCCTCCACTTT. Variable domain in full (rest from reference TRBV30 and TRBJ1-6): SQTIHQWPATLVQPVGSPLSLECTVEGTSNPNLYWYRQAAGRGLQLLFYSVGIGQISSEVPQNLSASRPQDRQFILSSKKLLLSDSGFYLCAWRTTSSNSPLHFGNGTRLTVT.

The chain couples TRBV5-6 to TRBJ2-1; D is undetermined. Trimming took 1 base from V and 0 from J, leaving 17 bases between them. Germline CDR1 is SGHDT and CDR2 is YYEEEE. The length of the CDR3 is 18 residues. The CDR3 bases are TGTGCCAGCAGCTTGATATTGTTGGCCAGCTACTCCTACAATGAGCAGTTCTTC. It is translated as CASSLILLASYSYNEQFF.

This chain links TRBV27 with TRBJ1-4; perhaps TRBD1 as D (6 bases). Germline V CDR1 and CDR2: MNHEY, SMNVEV (reference sequence). V gave up 5 bases and J gave up 0 bases, with 16 bases separating them. The CDR3 is 17 amino acids. The CDR3 protein is CASSRSPTGTTNEKLFF. CDR3 nucleotide sequence: TGTGCCAGCAGTCGATCACCGACAGGTACAACTAATGAAAAACTGTTTTTT.

The table lists this clone with a few counts. The chain uses TRBV19 and TRBJ2-2; perhaps TRBD2 as D (5 bases). This CDR3 is built from 14 residues. V dropped 7 bases and J dropped 3 bases, with 12 bases sitting between them. In germline, CDR1 is LNHDA, CDR2 SQIVND (reference sequence). This chain's CDR3 is CASTATRDTGELFF. CDR3 in DNA: TGTGCCAGTACCGCTACTAGGGACACCGGGGAGCTGTTTTTT.

V usage is TRBV5-8 and J usage is TRBJ1-5; TRBD1 matches 7 bases. The germline gives CDR1 SGHTS, CDR2 YDEGEE. The junction had 16 bases not matched to a gene; V was cut back by 7 bases and J by 6 bases. The CDR3 is made up of 16 amino acids. CDR3 amino acids: CASDPGHRGNSQPQHF. The CDR3 region has the DNA TGTGCCAGCGACCCGGGCCACAGGGGAAATTCTCAGCCCCAGCATTTT.

This chain links TRBV5-1 with TRBJ2-3; 8 bases fit TRBD2. The germline gives CDR1 SGHRS, CDR2 YFSETQ. This CDR3 contains 14 residues. J gave up 1 base and V 3 bases, and 1 base lay outside the gene matches. The CDR3 bases are TGCGCCAGCAGCTATAGCGGGGGCACAGATACGCAGTATTTT. This codes for CASSYSGGTDTQYF.

The chain has TRBV15 and TRBJ1-3, with D hard to call. The CDR3 sequence is 17 residues long. Trimming removed 0 bases from V and 3 bases from J, with 15 bases in between. The germline gives CDR1 LNHNV, CDR2 YYDKDF (reference sequence). The CDR3 DNA reads as TGTGCCACCAGCAGAGACCGGGAGGCAGCGGGTGGAAACACCATATATTTT. Its protein product is CATSRDREAAGGNTIYF.

V gene TRBV19 combines with J gene TRBJ2-1; a weak D match, TRBD1 (7 bases). V lost 6 bases to trimming and J lost 4 bases, with 13 bases between them. CDR3 length: 14 residues. CDR1 is LNHDA and CDR2 is SQIVND in the germline V gene (reference sequence). CDR3 protein: CASRPGGGYNEQFF. DNA for the CDR3: TGTGCCAGTAGACCAGGGGGAGGATACAATGAGCAGTTCTTC.

V is TRBV10-2 and J is TRBJ2-1; no firm D call. The V gene lost 0 bases and the J gene lost 8 bases, with 8 bases spanning the gap. The CDR3 loop spans 13 amino acids. The V gene's germline CDR1 is WSHSY and CDR2 SAAADI. The CDR3, as DNA: TGCGCCAGCAGTGAGTCTTGGGGTTATGAGCAGTTCTTC. As protein: CASSESWGYEQFF.

This clone was found a few times. This rearrangement joins TRBV19 to TRBJ2-1; 12 bases are shared with TRBD2. The CDR3 runs 16 residues. V trimming: 4 bases; J trimming: 3 bases; junction bases outside the gene matches: 4. Germline V gene sequence: CDR1 LNHDA, CDR2 SQIVND (reference sequence). CDR3 sequence: CASSTGLAGIYNEQFF. CDR3 in DNA: TGTGCCAGTAGTACAGGACTAGCGGGGATCTACAATGAGCAGTTCTTC.

This clone appeared once. The J gene is TRBJ2-1, the V gene TRBV6-1, with 8 bases fitting TRBD2. Trimming took 0 bases from V and 8 from J; bases not matched to a gene: 15. Germline CDR1 and CDR2: MNHNS and SASEGT. The CDR3 totals 18 residues. CDR3 nucleotides: TGTGCCAGCAGTGAAGCGCTATCAGGAGCGGGAGCGACATATGAGCAGTTCTTC. This encodes CASSEALSGAGATYEQFF.

The V gene is TRBV5-4, the J gene TRBJ2-7, with 9 bases aligning to TRBD1. This CDR3 region has 14 residues. The J segment lost 9 bases and the V segment lost 4 bases, leaving 11 bases of the junction unmatched. The germline V gene encodes CDR1 SGHNT and CDR2 YYREEE (reference sequence). The CDR3 loop is CASSRTGAVHLQYF. The CDR3 region has the DNA TGTGCCAGCAGCCGGACAGGGGCTGTACACTTGCAGTACTTC.

This clone appeared a single time. The chain has TRBV7-6 and TRBJ2-2; 8 bases agree with TRBD2. Germline values: CDR1 SGHVS, CDR2 FNYEAQ. There are 15 residues in the CDR3. V was pared by 2 bases and J by 7 bases, with 6 bases of the junction left unmatched. This CDR3 reads CASSLSGRRGGELFF. The CDR3 coding sequence is TGTGCCAGCAGCTTAAGCGGGAGACGGGGCGGGGAGCTGTTTTTT. Variable domain in full (rest from reference TRBV7-6 and TRBJ2-2): GAGVSQSPRYKVTKRGQDVALRCDPISGHVSLYWYRQALGQGPEFLTYFNYEAQQDKSGLPNDRFSAERPEGSISTLTIQRTEQRDSAMYRCASSLSGRRGGELFFGEGSRLTVL.

The chain carries TRBV5-1 and TRBJ2-7; possible D gene TRBD2, 6 bases. This CDR3 has 14 amino acids. Germline V lookup: CDR1 SGHRS, CDR2 YFSETQ. V was shortened by 0 bases and J by 5 bases, with 12 bases between the two germline ends. The CDR3 region is CASSLVPGENEQYF. CDR3 nucleotides: TGCGCCAGCAGCTTGGTCCCGGGAGAAAACGAGCAGTACTTC.

The chain links TRBV15 to TRBJ1-1; D is unclear. Trimming removed 3 bases at V and 2 bases at J, with 7 bases between. Germline CDR1 and CDR2: LNHNV and YYDKDF (reference sequence). The CDR3 length is 13 residues. In DNA form, the CDR3 reads TGTGCCACCAGCAGGGCACTAAACACTGAAGCTTTCTTT. It specifies CATSRALNTEAFF. Full variable domain (rest looked up from reference TRBV15 and TRBJ1-1): DAMVIQNPRYQVTQFGKPVTLSCSQTLNHNVMYWYQQKSSQAPKLLFHYYDKDFNNEADTPDNFQSRRPNTSFCFLDIRSPGLGDTAMYLCATSRALNTEAFFGQGTRLTVV.

The rearrangement links TRBV7-8 to TRBJ2-5; D gene uncertain. The CDR3 is 13 residues long. Per germline, CDR1 SGHVS and CDR2 FQNEAQ. V lost 2 bases, J lost 5 bases, and 9 bases lay in between. CDR3 amino acids: CASSLQLSETQYF. DNA for the CDR3: TGTGCCAGCAGCTTACAGTTGTCTGAGACCCAGTACTTC.

This clone has more than one count but fewer than ten. The chain links TRBV30 to TRBJ1-1; perhaps TRBD1 as D (5 bases). Germline CDR1 and CDR2: GTSNPN and SVGIG (reference sequence). The CDR3 extends over 12 amino acids. Trimming pared 2 bases from V and 6 bases from J, leaving 10 bases between. This chain's CDR3 is CAWSQGGPEAFF. The CDR3 DNA is TGTGCCTGGAGTCAGGGTGGCCCTGAAGCTTTCTTT.

This chain uses TRBV7-7 with TRBJ2-5; no definite D call. The CDR3 length is 12 residues. Trimming left V 1 base short and J 0 bases short, with 0 bases between. Germline-derived CDR1 and CDR2 are SSHAT and FNYEAQ (reference sequence). The CDR3 spells CASSLDQETQYF. DNA of the CDR3: TGTGCCAGCAGCTTAGACCAAGAGACCCAGTACTTC.

V gene TRBV18 combines with J gene TRBJ1-2, with D possibly matching TRBD1 (5 bases). This CDR3 is 13 amino acids long. The V gene lost 2 bases and the J gene lost 8 bases, with 12 bases spanning the gap. Germline CDR1 is KGHSH and CDR2 is LQKENI. The CDR3 reads CASSPEGIRGYTF. CDR3 bases: TGTGCCAGCTCACCAGAGGGGATACGAGGCTACACCTTC.

The V call is TRBV24-1, the J call TRBJ2-2; 9 bases are a match to TRBD2. Germline V gives CDR1 KGHDR, CDR2 SFDVKD. V was pared by 5 bases and J by 4 bases, with 1 base of the junction left unmatched. The CDR3 contains 14 residues. The CDR3 bases are TGTGCCACCAGTGGAGCGGGAGGCACCGGGGAGCTGTTTTTT. Residues: CATSGAGGTGELFF.

About this clone itself: The same CDR3 can be traced to other DNA sequences in this sample. The rearrangement joins TRBV6-5 to TRBJ1-1; D is ambiguous. The V gene's germline CDR1 is MNHEY and CDR2 SVGAGI. Trimming took 6 bases from V and 0 from J, leaving 2 bases between them. The CDR3 runs 11 residues. CDR3 sequence reads: CASRLNTEAFF. The CDR3 DNA is TGTGCCAGCAGGTTGAACACTGAAGCTTTCTTT.

V gene TRBV20-1 combines with J gene TRBJ2-1; D possibly corresponds to TRBD2 (6 bases). In germline, CDR1 is DFQATT, CDR2 SNEGSKA (reference sequence). The V end was cut by 3 bases, the J end by 2 bases, with 11 bases between. The CDR3 consists of 14 residues. CDR3 sequence reads: CSASGGTAYNEQFF. The CDR3 coding sequence is TGCAGTGCTAGTGGTGGGACTGCCTACAATGAGCAGTTCTTC.

The rearrangement uses TRBV3-1 (or the pseudogene TRBV3-2) and TRBJ2-7; D not resolved. Deletions cut 0 bases from V and 0 bases from J, with 9 bases between. This CDR3 contains 15 residues. Germline CDR1 reads LGHDT; CDR2 reads YNNKEL (reference sequence). The CDR3, as DNA: TGTGCCAGCAGCCAAGATAGGCGAGGCTCCTACGAGCAGTACTTC. Its translation is CASSQDRRGSYEQYF.

The chain couples TRBV20-1 to TRBJ1-5; D unresolved. The length of the CDR3 is 13 residues. CDR1 is DFQATT, CDR2 SNEGSKA, per germline (reference sequence). V gave up 3 bases and J gave up 0 bases, with 6 bases separating them. CDR3 region: CSASQYSNQPQHF. Here the CDR3 DNA reads TGCAGTGCTAGTCAGTATAGCAATCAGCCCCAGCATTTT.

This clone was detected only a few times. The chain has TRBV2 and TRBJ2-7; TRBD2 is a possible D gene (5 bases). V was trimmed by 7 bases and J by 6 bases, leaving 31 bases between them. This CDR3 has 18 residues. CDR1 is SNHLY, CDR2 FYNNEI, per germline. CDR3 DNA: TGTGCCAGCACCCTATCAGACCGGAAGGACTTGGCCATAGGCGAGCAGTACTTC. Its translation: CASTLSDRKDLAIGEQYF.